The 22 T cell receptor beta chains reported below all come from one sample, sequenced in a study of blood T cell repertoires in COVID-19. Repertoires were generated with immunoSEQ multiplex PCR, while TCRdb's copy carries only in-frame clones and drops some. The sample holds tens of thousands of clones, around 88% seen once. Sequenced input: peripheral blood. All receptors come from a human donor in a cohort sampled during active COVID-19.

The genes are TRBV2 and TRBJ1-5, with a possible D match to TRBD1 (6 bases). Germline V gives CDR1 SNHLY, CDR2 FYNNEI. Between the trimmed V and J ends, which lost 3 bases and 6 bases, there was a span of 15 bases. The CDR3 covers 15 residues. CDR3 DNA: TGTGCCAGCAGTGAGAGCCGGGGGGCGGGTCAGCCCCAGCATTTT. Its protein is CASSESRGAGQPQHF.

The chain combines TRBV6-1 with TRBJ2-1; TRBD1 might be the D (6 bases). Germline lookup yields CDR1 MNHNS and CDR2 SASEGT. The V and J ends lost 6 bases and 3 bases respectively, with 18 bases between them. The CDR3 sequence is 16 residues long. Written as DNA, the CDR3 is TGTGCCAGCAGCGAATCAGAAGACAGGAGCTACAATGAGCAGTTCTTC. Protein sequence: CASSESEDRSYNEQFF.

The chain has TRBV11-1 and TRBJ2-3, with TRBD2 matching 10 bases. Germline V gene sequence: CDR1 SGHAT, CDR2 FQDESV (reference sequence). With V trimmed by 5 bases and J by 1 base, 3 bases remained unmatched. The CDR3 sequence is 15 residues long. Here the CDR3 reads CASSPGTSGTDTQYF. The CDR3 nucleotides are TGTGCCAGCAGCCCGGGGACTAGCGGCACAGATACGCAGTATTTT.

V is TRBV6-5 and J is TRBJ2-2; D is uncertain. The germline CDR1 and CDR2 sequences are MNHEY and SVGAGI. The CDR3 is 15 amino acids. The ends were cut back, 4 bases at V and 1 base at J, with 10 bases in the middle. The CDR3 loop is CASSLAYLNTGELFF. As DNA, the CDR3 is TGTGCCAGCAGTTTAGCTTATCTGAACACCGGGGAGCTGTTTTTT.

The J gene is TRBJ1-4, the V gene TRBV9; D is uncertain. The CDR3 runs to 16 residues. Germline V gene sequence: CDR1 SGDLS, CDR2 YYNGEE. V dropped 4 bases and J dropped 0 bases, with 13 bases sitting between them. The CDR3 DNA reads TGTGCCAGCAGCCCTCGATCGGTCGCAACTAATGAAAAACTGTTTTTT. It is translated as CASSPRSVATNEKLFF.

This rearrangement joins TRBV19 to TRBJ1-4, with TRBD1 as a possible D gene (6 bases). The V end was cut by 6 bases, the J end by 7 bases, with 15 bases between. The CDR3 loop spans 14 amino acids. CDR1 is LNHDA, CDR2 SQIVND, per germline (reference sequence). The CDR3 region is CASREQGTGEKLFF. In nucleotides, the CDR3 is TGTGCCAGTAGAGAACAGGGTACGGGTGAAAAACTGTTTTTT.

This chain links TRBV7-2 with TRBJ2-1; the D gene is possibly TRBD2 (6 bases). The ends were cut back, 2 bases at V and 9 bases at J, with 11 bases in the middle. Germline V CDR1 and CDR2: SGHTA, FQGNSA. The CDR3 contains 13 residues. The CDR3 DNA sequence: TGTGCCAGCAGCTTAACGTTGGGGGGTGAGCAGTTCTTC. It yields the protein CASSLTLGGEQFF.

This clone turned up a few times. CDR3 coding DNA: TGTGCCAGCAGCGTAGGAGGGAGAACAAACACCGGGGAGCTGTTTTTT. Protein product: CASSVGGRTNTGELFF. The gene calls are TRBV9 and TRBJ2-2; a weak D match, TRBD2 (5 bases). Trimming removed 0 bases from V and 2 bases from J, with 11 bases in between. This CDR3 is 16 amino acids long. Germline CDR1 and CDR2: SGDLS and YYNGEE.

This chain joins TRBV14 and TRBJ2-1, with D unclear. The CDR3 runs to 12 residues. V lost 5 bases and J 7 bases, leaving 9 bases between the germline ends. Germline-derived CDR1 and CDR2 are SGHDN and FVKESK. The CDR3 coding sequence is TGTGCCAGCAGCTTAGCCGGGAATGAGCAGTTCTTC. Translation gives CASSLAGNEQFF.

J is TRBJ2-2 and V is TRBV3-1 (or the pseudogene TRBV3-2); 7 bases line up with TRBD1. CDR3 length: 15 amino acids. With 4 bases clipped from V and 4 bases from J, the junction kept 6 bases outside the gene matches. Per germline, CDR1 LGHDT and CDR2 YNNKEL (reference sequence). As DNA, the CDR3 is TGTGCCAGCAGCCCTTACAGGGGACCCACCGGGGAGCTGTTTTTT. Encoded protein: CASSPYRGPTGELFF.

This chain connects TRBV7-9 to TRBJ2-7, with 9 bases that match TRBD1. Germline loops: CDR1 SEHNR, CDR2 FQNEAQ (reference sequence). V was clipped by 6 bases and J by 5 bases; unmatched bases: 8. This CDR3 is 14 amino acids long. CDR3 nucleotide sequence: TGTGCCAGCAGTCCTCGGGACAGGGCTAACGAGCAGTACTTC. Its translation: CASSPRDRANEQYF.

This clone was detected once. The genes are TRBV3-1 (or the pseudogene TRBV3-2) and TRBJ1-1; TRBD1 is a possible D gene (6 bases). V was clipped by 4 bases and J by 3 bases, with 9 bases between them. The CDR3 covers 13 residues. The germline V gene has CDR1 LGHDT and CDR2 YNNKEL (reference sequence). The DNA of the CDR3 is TGTGCCAGCAGCCCCGCAGGGGACACTGAAGCTTTCTTT. Its translation: CASSPAGDTEAFF.

This chain joins TRBV14 and TRBJ1-3; TRBD1 matches at 7 bases. This CDR3 is 16 amino acids long. Germline CDR1 reads SGHDN; CDR2 reads FVKESK. The ends lost 5 bases at V and 4 bases at J; junction bases unmatched: 11. As DNA, the CDR3 is TGTGCCAGCAGCACCCGCACGACAGGGAACGGAAACACCATATATTTT. Amino acid sequence: CASSTRTTGNGNTIYF.

The chain is built from TRBV5-6 and TRBJ2-3; 7 bases align to TRBD2. Looked up from germline, CDR1 is SGHDT and CDR2 is YYEEEE. This CDR3 has 18 amino acids. The ends lost 3 bases at V and 3 bases at J; junction bases unmatched: 16. CDR3 region: CASSSRRLAGVGTDTQYF. The CDR3 DNA reads TGTGCCAGCAGCTCACGAAGGTTGGCGGGAGTGGGGACAGATACGCAGTATTTT. Full variable domain (outside the CDR3, taken from reference TRBV5-6 and TRBJ2-3): DAGVTQSPTHLIKTRGQQVTLRCSPKSGHDTVSWYQQALGQGPQFIFQYYEEEERQRGNFPDRFSGHQFPNYSSELNVNALLLGDSALYLCASSSRRLAGVGTDTQYFGPGTRLTVL.

The rearrangement uses TRBV9 and TRBJ2-3, with 11 bases fitting TRBD2. The germline V gene has CDR1 SGDLS and CDR2 YYNGEE. The CDR3 consists of 23 residues. Losses at the gene ends were 4 bases for V and 1 base for J; bases not matched to a gene: 26. The CDR3 nucleotides read TGTGCCAGCAGCTCCCCAGGGGGAACTAGCGGGAGAACGGTCCTGAGGGGCACAGATACGCAGTATTTT. Translating gives CASSSPGGTSGRTVLRGTDTQYF.

This chain uses TRBV4-1 with TRBJ2-2; 10 positions agree with TRBD1. Germline V gene sequence: CDR1 MGHRA, CDR2 YSYEKL. With V trimmed by 2 bases and J by 6 bases, 9 bases remained unmatched. There are 17 residues in the CDR3. CDR3 protein: CASSQKWDRGESGELFF. In nucleotides, the CDR3 is TGCGCCAGCAGCCAAAAGTGGGACAGGGGAGAGTCCGGGGAGCTGTTTTTT.

This rearrangement joins TRBV2 to TRBJ2-2, with 9 positions matching TRBD2. The CDR3 has 15 amino acids. V lost 8 bases to trimming and J lost 0 bases; unmatched junction nucleotides: 4. The germline gives CDR1 SNHLY, CDR2 FYNNEI. In DNA form, the CDR3 reads TGTGCCAGCCACCTAGCGGGACCGAACACCGGGGAGCTGTTTTTT. Translated, it gives CASHLAGPNTGELFF.

The chain couples TRBV5-1 to TRBJ2-5, with unresolved D. This CDR3 spans 15 amino acids. CDR1 and CDR2 (germline): SGHRS, YFSETQ. Trimming pared 4 bases from V and 5 bases from J, leaving 18 bases between. The CDR3: CASSPGLLPRETQYF. DNA of the CDR3: TGCGCCAGCAGCCCGGGTCTTCTTCCCCGCGAGACCCAGTACTTC.

V and J are TRBV5-1 and TRBJ2-1, with 8 bases identical to TRBD1. Germline CDR1 and CDR2: SGHRS and YFSETQ. The CDR3 runs 15 residues. V was clipped by 0 bases and J by 3 bases; unmatched bases: 2. The DNA of the CDR3 is TGCGCCAGCAGCTTGGCAGGGGGCAACTACAATGAGCAGTTCTTC. Encoded protein: CASSLAGGNYNEQFF.

The V gene is TRBV28, the J gene TRBJ2-1, with D possibly being TRBD2 (5 bases). This CDR3 is built from 11 residues. Per germline, CDR1 MDHEN and CDR2 SYDVKM. V was pared by 8 bases and J by 7 bases, with 9 bases between. CDR3 nucleotide sequence: TGTGCCAGCGCTTGGAGGAATGAGCAGTTCTTC. Translated, it gives CASAWRNEQFF.

The chain carries TRBV6-4 and TRBJ2-3; D perhaps matches TRBD2 (6 bases). V was cut by 2 bases and J by 2 bases, with 14 bases left in between. CDR3 size: 16 residues. Germline V gene sequence: CDR1 MRHNA, CDR2 SNTAGT. CDR3 sequence: CASSDRIGGVTDTQYF. The CDR3 bases are TGTGCCAGCAGTGACAGGATCGGAGGGGTCACAGATACGCAGTATTTT.

This chain links TRBV24-1 with TRBJ2-2, with 7 positions matching TRBD2. This CDR3 contains 15 residues. V shed 3 bases and J 6 bases; nucleotides not matched to a gene: 6. Germline V gene lookup returns CDR1 KGHDR and CDR2 SFDVKD. CDR3 region: CATSDPRTRSGELFF. Written as DNA, the CDR3 is TGTGCCACCAGTGATCCCCGGACTAGATCCGGGGAGCTGTTTTTT.